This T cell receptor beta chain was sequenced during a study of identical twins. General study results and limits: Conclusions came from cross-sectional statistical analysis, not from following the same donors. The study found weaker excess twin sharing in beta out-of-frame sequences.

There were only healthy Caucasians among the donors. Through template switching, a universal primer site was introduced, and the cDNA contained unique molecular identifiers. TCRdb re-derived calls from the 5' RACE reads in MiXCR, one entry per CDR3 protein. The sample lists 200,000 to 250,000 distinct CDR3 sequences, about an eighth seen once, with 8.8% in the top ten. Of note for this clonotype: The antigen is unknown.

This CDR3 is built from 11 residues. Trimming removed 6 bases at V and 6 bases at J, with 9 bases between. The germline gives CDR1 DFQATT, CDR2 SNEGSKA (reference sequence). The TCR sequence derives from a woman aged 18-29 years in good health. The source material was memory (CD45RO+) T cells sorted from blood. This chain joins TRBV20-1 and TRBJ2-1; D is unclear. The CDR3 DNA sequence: TGCAGTGCCGCTCGGTTCAATGAGCAGTTCTTC. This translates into CSAARFNEQFF.